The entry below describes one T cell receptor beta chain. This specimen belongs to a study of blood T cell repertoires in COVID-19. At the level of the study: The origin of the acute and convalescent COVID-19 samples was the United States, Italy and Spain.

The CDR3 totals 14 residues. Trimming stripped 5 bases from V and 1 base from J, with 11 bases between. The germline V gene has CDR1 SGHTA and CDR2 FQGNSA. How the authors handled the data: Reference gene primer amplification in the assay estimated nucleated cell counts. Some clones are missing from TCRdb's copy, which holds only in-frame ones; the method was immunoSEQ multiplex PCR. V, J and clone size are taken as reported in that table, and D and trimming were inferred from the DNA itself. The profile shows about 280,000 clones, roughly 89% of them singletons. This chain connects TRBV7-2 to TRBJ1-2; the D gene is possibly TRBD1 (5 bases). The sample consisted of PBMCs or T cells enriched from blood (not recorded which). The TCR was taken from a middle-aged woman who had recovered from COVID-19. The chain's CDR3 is CASSATGVNYGYTF. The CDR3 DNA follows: TGTGCCAGCAGCGCCACAGGTGTTAACTATGGCTACACCTTC.